The entry that follows covers one T cell receptor (beta chain) sequence. The sample comes from a study of shared clonotypes between healthy human individuals. Trimming cost V 5 bases and J 6 bases; bases outside gene matches: 8. From germline, CDR1 is SGHAT and CDR2 FQDESV (reference sequence). CDR3 length: 14 residues. Method: immunoSEQ multiplex PCR; TCRdb's copy keeps in-frame clones and lacks some. This sample has around 1.1 million clones, with roughly 80% found just once. Sequencing was carried out using memory CD4+ T cells from PBMCs. Subset meaning: CD45RA-negative fraction. The sequence came from a man between 18 and 35 years old in good health. Some clones in this sample may be carry-over from other donors' samples. The chain joins TRBV11-1 to TRBJ2-7; 9 bases match TRBD1. This chain's CDR3 is CASSLRTGDGEQYF. The CDR3 nucleotides are TGTGCCAGCAGCCTCAGGACAGGGGACGGCGAGCAGTACTTC. The full variable domain, its missing parts supplied by reference TRBV11-1 and TRBJ2-7, is EAEVAQSPRYKITEKSQAVAFWCDPISGHATLYWYRQILGQGPELLVQFQDESVVDDSQLPKDRFSAERLKGVDSTLKIQPAELGDSAMYLCASSLRTGDGEQYFGPGTRLTVT.